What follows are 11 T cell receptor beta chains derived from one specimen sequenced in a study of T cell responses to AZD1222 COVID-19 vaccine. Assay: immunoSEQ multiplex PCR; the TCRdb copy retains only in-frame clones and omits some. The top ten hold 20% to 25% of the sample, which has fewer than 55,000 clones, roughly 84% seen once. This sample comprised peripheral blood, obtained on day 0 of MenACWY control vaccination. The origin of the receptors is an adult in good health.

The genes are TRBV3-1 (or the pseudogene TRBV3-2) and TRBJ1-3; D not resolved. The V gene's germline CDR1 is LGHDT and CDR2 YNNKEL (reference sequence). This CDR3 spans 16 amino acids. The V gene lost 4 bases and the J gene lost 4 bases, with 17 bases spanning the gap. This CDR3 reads CASSLRRKGTGNTIYF. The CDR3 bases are TGTGCCAGCAGCCTCCGGCGAAAGGGAACGGGAAACACCATATATTTT.

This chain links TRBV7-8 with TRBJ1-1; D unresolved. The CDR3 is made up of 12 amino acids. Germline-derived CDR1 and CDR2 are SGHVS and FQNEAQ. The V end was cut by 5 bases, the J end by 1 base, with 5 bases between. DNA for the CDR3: TGTGCCAGCAGCCCCCAGAACACTGAAGCTTTCTTT. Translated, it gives CASSPQNTEAFF.

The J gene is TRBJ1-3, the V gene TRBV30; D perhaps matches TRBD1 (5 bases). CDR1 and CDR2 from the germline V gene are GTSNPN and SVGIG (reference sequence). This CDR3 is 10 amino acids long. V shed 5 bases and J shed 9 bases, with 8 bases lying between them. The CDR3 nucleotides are TGTGCCTGGGGGGCGGGCACCATATATTTT. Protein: CAWGAGTIYF.

The CDR3 spells CASSLTWTGLNTEAFF. The CDR3, as DNA: TGTGCCAGCAGCTTAACATGGACAGGGTTGAACACTGAAGCTTTCTTT. The V and J genes are TRBV11-2 and TRBJ1-1; 8 nucleotides agree with TRBD1. Trimming cost V 2 bases and J 0 bases; bases outside gene matches: 5. CDR1 and CDR2 from the germline V gene are SGHAT and FQNNGV. The CDR3 sequence is 16 residues long.

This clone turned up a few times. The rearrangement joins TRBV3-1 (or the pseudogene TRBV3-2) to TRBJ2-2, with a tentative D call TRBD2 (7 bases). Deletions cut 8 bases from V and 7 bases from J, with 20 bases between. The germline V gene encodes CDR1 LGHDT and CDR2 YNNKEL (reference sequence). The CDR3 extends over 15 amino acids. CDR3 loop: CASCSGAGAGGELFF. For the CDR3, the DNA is TGTGCCAGCTGCTCCGGGGCGGGGGCGGGCGGGGAGCTGTTTTTT.

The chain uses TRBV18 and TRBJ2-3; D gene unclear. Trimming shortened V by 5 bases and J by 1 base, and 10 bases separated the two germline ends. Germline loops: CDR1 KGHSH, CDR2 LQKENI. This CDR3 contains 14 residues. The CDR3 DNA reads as TGTGCCAGCTCAATAGCCCAGGGCACAGATACGCAGTATTTT. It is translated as CASSIAQGTDTQYF.

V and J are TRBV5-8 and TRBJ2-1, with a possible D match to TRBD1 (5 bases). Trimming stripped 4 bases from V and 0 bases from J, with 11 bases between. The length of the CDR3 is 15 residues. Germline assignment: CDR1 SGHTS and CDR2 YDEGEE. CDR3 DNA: TGTGCCAGCAGCAAGGGGTGGAGCTCCTACAATGAGCAGTTCTTC. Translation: CASSKGWSSYNEQFF.

CDR3 region: CASSAWEGQFSGNTIYF. DNA for the CDR3: TGTGCCAGCAGCGCCTGGGAGGGACAGTTCTCTGGAAACACCATATATTTT. The J gene is TRBJ1-3, the V gene TRBV9; 7 bases map to TRBD1. CDR3 length: 17 residues. V trimming: 3 bases; J trimming: 0 bases; junction bases outside the gene matches: 9. Germline assignment: CDR1 SGDLS and CDR2 YYNGEE.

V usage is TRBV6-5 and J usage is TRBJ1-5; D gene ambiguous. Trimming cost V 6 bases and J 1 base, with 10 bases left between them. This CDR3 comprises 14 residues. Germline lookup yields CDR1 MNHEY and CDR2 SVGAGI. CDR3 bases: TGTGCCAGCAGCGGGCTTGGCAGCAATCAGCCCCAGCATTTT. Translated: CASSGLGSNQPQHF.

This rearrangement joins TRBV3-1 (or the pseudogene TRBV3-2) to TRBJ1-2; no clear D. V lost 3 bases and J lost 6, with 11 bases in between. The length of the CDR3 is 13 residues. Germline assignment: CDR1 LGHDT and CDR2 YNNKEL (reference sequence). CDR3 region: CASSHGPPNGYTF. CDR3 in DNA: TGTGCCAGCAGCCATGGACCTCCAAATGGCTACACCTTC.

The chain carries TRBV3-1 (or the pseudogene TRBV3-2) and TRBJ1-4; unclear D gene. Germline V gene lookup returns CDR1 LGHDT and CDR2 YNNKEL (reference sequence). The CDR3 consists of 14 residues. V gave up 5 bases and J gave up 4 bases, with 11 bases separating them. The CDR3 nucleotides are TGTGCCAGCAGCGGACGGGAAGGTAATGAAAAACTGTTTTTT. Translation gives CASSGREGNEKLFF.